The TCR beta chain under discussion was sequenced for a study of shared clonotypes between healthy human individuals (dated by TCRdb to 2020 to 2021). For the study in its entirety: Three men and a couple of women, aged 18 to 49 years, made up the cohort. To estimate repertoire size and how much clonotypes are shared between individuals, the study performed deep sequencing of blood TCR repertoires from five healthy adults. Different laboratories and diverse techniques were used to prepare libraries and sequence TCR repertoires, to increase sequencing depth and limit assay-specific biases. Each donor's leukapheresis produced roughly between roughly 0.9 and 9 billion PBMCs.

Using the deep immunoSEQ assay, TCR CDR3 regions were amplified from genomic DNA by multiplex PCR. For each cell subset, the extracted genomic DNA was distributed evenly across all wells of several immunoSEQ 96-well plates, and each plate served as one replicate. Each replicate PCR for unsorted PBMC received approximately 0.3 ug genomic DNA, equal to tens of thousands of T cell genomes. Genomic DNA from unsorted PBMC was sequenced over ten immunoSEQ deep assay plates. The purified libraries were quantified using a Qubit 3.0 fluorometer, sized with a Bioanalyzer 2100, and then quantified again using the KAPA Library Quantification kit. A separate single-read 150-cycle Illumina NextSeq 550 flow cell was used to sequence each immunoSEQ 96-well plate. Per the original workflow: Because only junctional sequences without quality scores were contained in the immunoSEQ output, filtering matching that applied to full-length reads could not be performed. To assign V/J genes and CDR3, sequences were annotated using PyIR, a Python wrapper for IgBLAST v1.9, with IMGT germline references. Reads were removed for weak V/J assignments (E-value above 1e-6), missing CDR3, stop codons, out-of-frame junctions, or ambiguous translated residues. V3J clonotypes were defined as sequences sharing the same inferred V gene, J gene, and CDR3 amino acid sequence. The percentage overlap between two repertoires was calculated by dividing the number of shared unique clonotypes by the size of the smaller repertoire. Three approaches were used to assess repertoire richness: RTK rarefaction, the Chao1 estimator, and Recon v2.1 estimates of unobserved clonotypes. TCRdb re-hosts the immuneACCESS table, in-frame sequences only. Its copies lack some clones; in the studies checked, an unresolved V gene accounts for under half of them, and the cause for the rest is not known. V and J calls and clone size come straight from that table; D and trimming were deduced from the DNA. Within this sample are fewer than 650,000 clones, with roughly four fifths of them counted one time only. The biggest ten clones account for 10% to 15% of the sample.

The donors were healthy, HIV-negative adults who had no recently reported acute infections or vaccinations. Only Caucasian adults living in Nashville, Tennessee, USA were represented among the donors. For unsorted samples, tens of millions of PBMCs were counted and genomic DNA was extracted with the QIAamp DNA Blood Mini kit. After blood collection by leukapheresis, PBMCs were isolated using Ficoll-Histopaque density gradient centrifugation and then cryopreserved in the vapor phase of liquid nitrogen. As to this clone: The clone's antigen remains unknown. No qualities accompany the bases; no much larger clone lies one base away.

Looking up the germline V gene yields CDR1 MDHEN and CDR2 SYDVKM. The junction carries 8 bases between V and J, which are trimmed by 4 bases and 4 bases respectively. The CDR3 goes from the cysteine to the phenylalanine over 13 residues. This entry keeps only the CDR3 DNA: 39 bases, framed from base 1. The study at large found these results: Based on pairwise subsampling, the degree of clonotype sharing among donors was expected to be affected by sequencing depth. Because the study included a small number of donors, the genetic and exposure-history diversity represented was limited. Sampling was limited to blood, and TCR repertoires in tissue likely differ from TCR repertoires in blood.

Recombination linked TRBV28 to TRBJ1-3, with the D gene not confidently named. The clonotype originates from a woman aged 40 to 55 in good health. Some clones in this sample may be carry-over from other donors' samples. The material sequenced was PBMCs. The DNA sequence follows: TGTGCCAGCAGTTCCCCACCCGGAAACACCATATATTTT. This gives the protein CASSSPPGNTIYF.